This T cell receptor (beta chain) stems from a study of T cells in Graves' hyperthyroidism and ophthalmopathy. This clonotype was seen repeatedly, ten times or more. There were TCR beta CDR3 regions amplified from RNA transcripts. The HTBI primer set was used in a first-round RT-PCR of the TCR CDR3. TCRdb independently ran MiXCR on the multiplex PCR reads; one entry per CDR3 protein. The data show roughly 400,000 distinct CDR3 sequences, approximately 25% seen once. Newly diagnosed hyperthyroidism, duration under 2 months, in patients aged 18 to 65. This clonotype was obtained from a man between 50 and 59 years old with Graves' hyperthyroidism. Sequenced input: blood.

The CDR3 DNA reads as TGCGCCAGCAGCTTGGGGACAACATCCCAAGAGACCCAGTACTTC. Encoded protein: CASSLGTTSQETQYF. J is TRBJ2-5 and V is TRBV5-1; D is perhaps TRBD1 (5 bases). The germline V and J ends were trimmed by 0 bases and 1 base, with 10 bases remaining between them. CDR3 length equals 15 residues. CDR1 and CDR2 (germline): SGHRS, YFSETQ.